This T cell receptor (beta chain) was identified during a study of blood T cell repertoires in COVID-19. Whole-study context: The cDNA or gDNA used as material had been derived from T cells, B-cell-depleted T cells, or PBMCs.

Per the original data handling: Amplification of reference gene primers provided the estimated nucleated cell counts. Repertoires were generated with immunoSEQ multiplex PCR, while TCRdb's copy carries only in-frame clones and drops some. V, J and clone size were drawn from that table, and D and trimming were deduced from the DNA. This repertoire shows some 100,000 clones, around 86% found once; its top ten account for 2.7%. The study drew participants aged roughly 18 to 95 years from some 23 US areas. Cohort assignment relied on participant-reported clinical history. This CDR3 region has 15 residues. The V gene end was trimmed by 5 bases and the J gene end by 3 bases; junction bases not matched to a gene: 4. Germline V gene data show CDR1 as SGHTA and CDR2 as FQGTGA.

The rearrangement links TRBV7-3 to TRBJ2-3; 11 bases line up with TRBD2. Sequencing was carried out using PBMCs or T cells enriched from blood (not recorded which). This clonotype was obtained from a woman in her forties or fifties who had recovered from COVID-19. CDR3 region: CASSRTSGSTDTQYF. DNA for the CDR3: TGTGCCAGCAGCCGTACTAGCGGGAGTACAGATACGCAGTATTTT.